Shown below are 10 T cell receptor beta chains from a single sample sequenced in a study of monozygotic twins with inflammatory bowel disease. TCRdb reprocessed the 5' RACE reads and keeps a single row for each CDR3 protein, giving no DNA. This repertoire comprises some 160,000 distinct CDR3 sequences; its ten largest clones make up about 7.4%. The source material was blood. These receptors were collected from a human donor with ulcerative colitis or Crohn's disease, or a healthy co-twin of an affected twin (not recorded which).

The J gene is TRBJ2-7, the V gene TRBV7-9; the D gene TCRdb calls, TRBD2, cannot be checked with no DNA. This CDR3 has 15 amino acids. The germline V gene encodes CDR1 SEHNR and CDR2 FQNEAQ (reference sequence). The CDR3 sequence: CASSWETSGVYEQYF. Full variable domain (outside the CDR3, taken from reference TRBV7-9 and TRBJ2-7): DTGVSQNPRHKITKRGQNVTFRCDPISEHNRLYWYRQTLGQGPEFLTYFQNEAQLEKSRLLSDRFSAERPKGSFSTLEIQRTEQGDSAMYLCASSWETSGVYEQYFGPGTRLTVT.

The J gene is TRBJ1-4, the V gene TRBV5-1; the D gene TCRdb calls, TRBD1, cannot be checked with no DNA. Germline CDR1 is SGHRS and CDR2 is YFSETQ. The CDR3 consists of 15 residues. The CDR3 sequence is CASSPRDRTVEKLFF.

The chain links TRBV5-1 to TRBJ1-1. The CDR3 loop spans 14 amino acids. Per the germline V gene, CDR1 is SGHRS and CDR2 is YFSETQ. CDR3 sequence: CASSLGPLNTEAFF.

The V gene is TRBV30, the J gene TRBJ1-3; as DNA is missing, the TRBD1 call by TCRdb cannot be tested. Germline lookup yields CDR1 GTSNPN and CDR2 SVGIG (reference sequence). The CDR3 consists of 13 residues. The CDR3 is CAWTPGSGNTIYF.

This sequence joins TRBV5-5 and TRBJ1-1. Germline V CDR1 and CDR2: SGHKS, YYEKEE (reference sequence). This CDR3 region has 15 residues. Here the CDR3 reads CASSLPRSLNTEAFF.

The rearrangement uses TRBV18 and TRBJ1-5; TCRdb lists TRBD1, though no DNA is available to test this call. From germline, CDR1 is KGHSH and CDR2 LQKENI. The CDR3 length is 14 residues. This CDR3 is CASSVKTGAQPQHF. Complete variable domain (other parts from reference TRBV18 and TRBJ1-5): NAGVMQNPRHLVRRRGQEARLRCSPMKGHSHVYWYRQLPEEGLKFMVYLQKENIIDESGMPKERFSAEFPKEGPSILRIQQVVRGDSAAYFCASSVKTGAQPQHFGDGTRLSIL.

J is TRBJ1-3 and V is TRBV5-4. Germline CDR1 SGHNT, CDR2 YYREEE (reference sequence). The CDR3 is 16 amino acids. This CDR3 is CASSLDPGPSGNTIYF.

The chain joins TRBV14 to TRBJ1-1; TCRdb picks TRBD1, but there is no DNA to check that call. Germline assignment: CDR1 SGHDN and CDR2 FVKESK. The CDR3 is 16 amino acids. The CDR3 here is CASSHVNRVMNTEAFF.

The chain joins TRBV20-1 to TRBJ2-5; the TRBD2 assignment by TCRdb is unverifiable without DNA. CDR3 length: 14 residues. The germline V gene encodes CDR1 DFQATT and CDR2 SNEGSKA (reference sequence). The CDR3 loop is CSALEREGAQTQYF.

The chain joins TRBV18 to TRBJ1-5. Germline V gene lookup returns CDR1 KGHSH and CDR2 LQKENI. The CDR3 contains 16 residues. This chain's CDR3 is CASSPVAALGLQPQHF.